This T cell receptor (beta chain) comes out of a study of CD8+CD57+ T cells in acquired aplastic anemia. Study details: Sorted CD4+ and CD8+ cells yielded 3 to 3.5 ug of DNA on average.

This clonotype was observed once. The antigen is not known. All patients picked for sequencing had shown, by flow cytometry, an expansion of CD8+CD57+ cells. Patients had received no therapy at the time of blood sampling. TCR beta VDJ and CDR3 were profiled, and genomic DNA was the template. TCRdb re-called the reads through MiXCR, storing one row per CDR3 protein. This table holds under 350,000 distinct CDR3 sequences, roughly 53% found once. Findings of the study overall: Patients shared twenty-nine CD8+ CDR3 sequences with controls. CD8+ Simpson's diversity did not differ significantly between patients and controls.

The sequencing input was sorted CD4+, CD8+, or CD8+CD57+ T cells (not recorded which) from PBMCs. The clonotype was recovered from a human donor with aplastic anemia.

DNA for the CDR3: TGTGCCAGCAGTTTCCCAGGTCTTTTCGAGCAGTACTTC. This gives the protein CASSFPGLFEQYF. The V call is TRBV12-3 or TRBV12-4, the J call TRBJ2-7; D gene uncertain. Trimming shortened V by 3 bases and J by 6 bases, and 12 bases separated the two germline ends. The CDR3 totals 13 residues.